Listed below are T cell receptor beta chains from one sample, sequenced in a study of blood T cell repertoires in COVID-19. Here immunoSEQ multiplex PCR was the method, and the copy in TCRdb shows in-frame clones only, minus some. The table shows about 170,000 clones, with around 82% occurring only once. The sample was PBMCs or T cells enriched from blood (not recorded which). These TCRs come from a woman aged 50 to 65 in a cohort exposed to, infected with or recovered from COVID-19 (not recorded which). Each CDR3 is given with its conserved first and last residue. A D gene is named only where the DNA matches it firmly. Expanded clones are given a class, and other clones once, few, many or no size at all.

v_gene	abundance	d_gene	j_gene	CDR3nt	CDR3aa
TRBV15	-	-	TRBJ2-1	TGTGCCACCAGCAGAGTTTTAGGGAGGACCTCCTACAATGAGCAGTTCTTC	CATSRVLGRTSYNEQFF
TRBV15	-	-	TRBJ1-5	TGTGCCACCAGCAGAGATGGAAGGGGAGGTGGCAATCAGCCCCAGCATTTT	CATSRDGRGGGNQPQHF
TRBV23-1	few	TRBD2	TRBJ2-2	TGCGCCAGCAGTCGGGGGAGGGAGGGAGTCCCCCCCGGGGCGAACACCGGGGAGCTGTTTTTT	CASSRGREGVPPGANTGELFF
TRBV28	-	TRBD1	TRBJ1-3	TGTGCCAGCAGTTTACCGACAGGGTCCGGAAACACCATATATTTT	CASSLPTGSGNTIYF
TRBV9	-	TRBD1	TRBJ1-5	TGTGCCAGCAGCTCCGGACAGGGGGGTAATCAGCCCCAGCATTTT	CASSSGQGGNQPQHF
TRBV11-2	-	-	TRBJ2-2	TGTGCCAGCCGAACTCGGGGTACGAACACCGGGGAGCTGTTTTTT	CASRTRGTNTGELFF
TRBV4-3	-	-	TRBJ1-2	TGCGCCAGCAGCCGAGAACTGAGGGCGGGGCTCTATGGCTACACCTTC	CASSRELRAGLYGYTF
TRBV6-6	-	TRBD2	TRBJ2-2	TGTGCCAGCAGTCTTCCAACCCCGCCTAGCGGGGGGGCAACCGGGGAGCTGTTTTTT	CASSLPTPPSGGATGELFF
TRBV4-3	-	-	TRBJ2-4	TGCGCCAGCAGCCAAGATCACAGGGTCTTTGTCAAAAACATTCAGTACTTC	CASSQDHRVFVKNIQYF
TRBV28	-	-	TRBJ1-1	TGTGCCAGCACCCTAGCGTCTTTCCTGAACACTGAAGCTTTCTTT	CASTLASFLNTEAFF
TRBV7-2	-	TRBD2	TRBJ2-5	TGTGCCAGCAGCTTAGTCGCGGGAGTATACCAAGAGACCCAGTACTTC	CASSLVAGVYQETQYF
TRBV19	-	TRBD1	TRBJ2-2	TGTGCCAGTAGTGAACAGGGGTTCACCGGGGAGCTGTTTTTT	CASSEQGFTGELFF
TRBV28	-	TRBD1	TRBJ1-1	TGTGCCAGCACCAGCGGGACAGGGGCCCTAAAGAACACTGAAGCTTTCTTT	CASTSGTGALKNTEAFF
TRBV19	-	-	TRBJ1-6	TGTGCCAGTAGTATCGGCGGGAGTGAGTCCTCACCCCTCCACTTT	CASSIGGSESSPLHF
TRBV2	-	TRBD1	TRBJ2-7	TGTGCCAGCACCCCCTCCCGACAGGGGGGCGAGCAGTACTTC	CASTPSRQGGEQYF
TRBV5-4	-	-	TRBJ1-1	TGTGCCAGCAGCTTGCCCGTTTCGAACACTGAAGCTTTCTTT	CASSLPVSNTEAFF
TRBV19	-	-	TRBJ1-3	TGTGCCAGTAGTATCGGGACTTCCTCTGGAAACACCATATATTTT	CASSIGTSSGNTIYF
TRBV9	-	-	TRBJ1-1	TGTGCCAGCAGCGTAGACGGGGGGGCCCAAGCTTTCTTT	CASSVDGGAQAFF
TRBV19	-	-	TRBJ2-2	TGTGCCAGTAGCCGTCTGATCGGGGGCACCGGGGAGCTGTTTTTT	CASSRLIGGTGELFF
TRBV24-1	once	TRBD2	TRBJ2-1	TGTGCCACCAGTGATTTCGGGGGGAGCTCCTACAATGAGCAGTTCTTC	CATSDFGGSSYNEQFF
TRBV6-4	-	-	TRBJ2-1	TGTGCCAGCTCTCGAGGGTTTGTAGAGAATGAGCAGTTCTTC	CASSRGFVENEQFF
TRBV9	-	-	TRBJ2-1	TGTGCCAGCAGCGTAGGGGAACTAGTGTACAATGAGCAGTTCTTC	CASSVGELVYNEQFF
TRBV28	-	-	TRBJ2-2	TGTGCCAGCAGCCTTTTAACCGGGGAGCTGTTTTTT	CASSLLTGELFF
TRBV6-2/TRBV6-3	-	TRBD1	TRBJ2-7	TGTGCCAGCAGTACCCTCACAGGGGTCTCATCCTACGAGCAGTACTTC	CASSTLTGVSSYEQYF
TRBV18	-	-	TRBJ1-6	TGTGCCAGCTCACCACCAGGAGACAGGACCCTCCACTTT	CASSPPGDRTLHF
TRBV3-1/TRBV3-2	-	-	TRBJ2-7	TGTGCCAGCAGCCAGAACTCAGGCCGTGGCTCCGAGCAGTACTTC	CASSQNSGRGSEQYF
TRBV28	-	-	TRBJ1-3	TGTGCCAGCATCCCCCAGTCAGTCGGAAACACCATATATTTT	CASIPQSVGNTIYF
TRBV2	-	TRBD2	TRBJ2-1	TGTGCCAGCAGTGAATCTAGCGGGATTAACAATGAGCAGTTCTTC	CASSESSGINNEQFF
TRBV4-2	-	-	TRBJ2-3	TGTGCCAGCAGCCAAGATGTGTCTAGCGACACAGATACGCAGTATTTT	CASSQDVSSDTDTQYF